The 7 T cell receptor beta chains below come from one sample, sequenced in a study of cytomegalovirus exposure and HLA in healthy donors. PCR primers comprised 60 Vbeta and 13 Jbeta primers. TCRdb's table, derived via immunoSEQ multiplex PCR, lists solely in-frame clones and lacks some. The repertoire consists of about 130,000 clones, with approximately 78% occurring once and the leading ten covering roughly 3.5%. The sequenced sample consisted of PBMCs. The receptors were gathered from a man aged 40-55 years in good health and CMV-seronegative.

The chain uses TRBV5-4 and TRBJ2-3, with 9 positions matching TRBD1. There are 16 residues in the CDR3. Germline V gene data show CDR1 as SGHNT and CDR2 as YYREEE (reference sequence). With V trimmed by 5 bases and J by 1 base, 8 bases remained unmatched. The CDR3 coding sequence is TGTGCCAGCAGGCCGGGACAGGGCTTTCGCACAGATACGCAGTATTTT. This encodes CASRPGQGFRTDTQYF.

This chain connects TRBV7-9 to TRBJ2-5; D perhaps matches TRBD2 (6 bases). CDR1 is SEHNR, CDR2 FQNEAQ, per germline (reference sequence). This CDR3 comprises 12 residues. V shed 10 bases and J shed 5 bases, with 14 bases lying between them. The CDR3 sequence: CAKAGTDETQYF. DNA for the CDR3: TGTGCCAAAGCCGGGACTGATGAGACCCAGTACTTC.

The V gene is TRBV7-6, the J gene TRBJ1-4; 9 bases match TRBD1. The germline V gene has CDR1 SGHVS and CDR2 FNYEAQ. Germline trimming cut 4 bases from V and 8 bases from J; bases unmatched to any gene: 8. The CDR3 totals 15 residues. CDR3: CASSSTGQGFEKLFF. The DNA of the CDR3 is TGTGCCAGCAGCTCAACGGGACAGGGTTTCGAAAAACTGTTTTTT.

This clone was seen just once. V usage is TRBV7-9 and J usage is TRBJ2-7; the D is unclear. The CDR3 contains 14 residues. The V gene's germline CDR1 is SEHNR and CDR2 FQNEAQ (reference sequence). V dropped 5 bases and J dropped 4 bases, with 15 bases sitting between them. The CDR3 loop reads CASSADNSLYEQYF. The CDR3 bases are TGTGCCAGCAGCGCCGACAATTCCCTTTACGAGCAGTACTTC.

The CDR3, as DNA: TGTGCCAGCAGTAGGACAGGGGGCGGCTCACCCCTCCACTTT. Translation: CASSRTGGGSPLHF. This chain uses TRBV6-5 with TRBJ1-6; 11 bases fit TRBD1. V was clipped by 5 bases and J by 10 bases; unmatched bases: 4. The CDR3 covers 14 residues. CDR1 is MNHEY, CDR2 SVGAGI, per germline.

The rearrangement uses TRBV4-1 and TRBJ1-1; D is perhaps TRBD1 (6 bases). The germline V gene has CDR1 MGHRA and CDR2 YSYEKL. V lost 1 base, J lost 4 bases, and 19 bases lay in between. This CDR3 spans 17 amino acids. The CDR3 is CASSQGRQGRYGTEAFF. The CDR3 DNA reads TGCGCCAGCAGCCAAGGTCGTCAGGGGCGATATGGCACTGAAGCTTTCTTT.

This clone was picked up a small number of times. The chain is built from TRBV7-9 and TRBJ2-5; 8 bases are shared with TRBD1. The CDR3 extends over 15 amino acids. Germline trimming cut 5 bases from V and 3 bases from J; bases unmatched to any gene: 8. Germline lookup yields CDR1 SEHNR and CDR2 FQNEAQ (reference sequence). The CDR3 protein is CASSIYGQGKETQYF. The CDR3 DNA reads TGTGCCAGCAGCATTTACGGACAGGGTAAAGAGACCCAGTACTTC.